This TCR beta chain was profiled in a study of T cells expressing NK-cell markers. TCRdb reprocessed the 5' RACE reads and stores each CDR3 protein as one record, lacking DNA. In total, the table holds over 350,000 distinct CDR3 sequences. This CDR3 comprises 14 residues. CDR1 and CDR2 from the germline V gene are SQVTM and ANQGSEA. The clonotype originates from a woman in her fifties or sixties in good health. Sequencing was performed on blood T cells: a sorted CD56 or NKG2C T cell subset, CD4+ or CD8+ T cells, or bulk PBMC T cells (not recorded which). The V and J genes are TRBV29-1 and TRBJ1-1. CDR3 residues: CSVGVLGMNTEAFF.